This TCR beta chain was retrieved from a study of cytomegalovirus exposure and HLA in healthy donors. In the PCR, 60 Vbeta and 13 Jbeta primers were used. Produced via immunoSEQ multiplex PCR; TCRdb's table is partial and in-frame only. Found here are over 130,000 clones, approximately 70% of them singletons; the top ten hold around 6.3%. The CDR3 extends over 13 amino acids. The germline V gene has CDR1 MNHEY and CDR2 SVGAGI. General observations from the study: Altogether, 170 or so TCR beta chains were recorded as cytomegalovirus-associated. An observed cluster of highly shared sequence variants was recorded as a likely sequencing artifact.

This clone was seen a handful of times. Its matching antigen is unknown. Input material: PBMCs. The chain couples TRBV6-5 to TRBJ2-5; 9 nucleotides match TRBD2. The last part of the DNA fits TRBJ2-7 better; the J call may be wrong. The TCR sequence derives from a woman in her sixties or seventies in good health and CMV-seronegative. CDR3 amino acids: CASSPSGTYEQYF. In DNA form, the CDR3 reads TGTGCCAGCTCCCCTAGCGGGACCTACGAGCAGTACTTC.